These T cell receptor beta chains were read from a single sample in a study of response to subunit inactivated influenza vaccine. MiXCR was run by TCRdb on the RT-PCR reads, yielding one entry per CDR3 protein. This sample has about 520,000 distinct CDR3 sequences; approximately 7.7% occur once, and the top ten carry roughly 13%. Specimen: PBMCs from blood, collected about 23 months after vaccination. The receptor source for this set is a man between 50 and 69 years old who received an inactivated influenza vaccine. CDR3s include the opening cysteine and the closing phenylalanine or tryptophan. The D gene is left open where the match is weak. Not all rows give a size; the values are once, few, many and, for expanded clones, a class.

clone_size,v_call,j_call,d_call,cdr3_nt,cdr3_aa
NA,TRBV29-1,TRBJ1-2,NA,TGCAGCGTTGAAGTCGAAACCCCCATCTATGGCTACACCTTC,CSVEVETPIYGYTF
NA,TRBV21-1,TRBJ2-3,NA,TGTGCCAGCAGCAGAACAGATTCCACTTGGGATACGCAGTATTTT,CASSRTDSTWDTQYF
few,TRBV4-3,TRBJ2-4,NA,TGCGCCAGCAGCCAAGATGTGGCAGGGAGTGGAAACATTCAGTACTTC,CASSQDVAGSGNIQYF
many,TRBV12-3/TRBV12-4,TRBJ1-2,NA,TGTGCCAGCAGTGTAGGGGCTGCGGGCACCTTC,CASSVGAAGTF
few,TRBV6-1,TRBJ1-3,NA,TGTGCCAGCAGTCCTTACGGGGGGTTAAGAAACACCATATATTTT,CASSPYGGLRNTIYF
NA,TRBV7-2,TRBJ2-3,NA,TGTGCCAGCAGCTTAAGCTTCGCGGGCACAGATACGCAGTATTTT,CASSLSFAGTDTQYF
few,TRBV5-1,TRBJ2-1,TRBD2,TGCGCCAGCAGCCCTAGCGGGAGGAGCAATGAGCAGTTCTTC,CASSPSGRSNEQFF
NA,TRBV27,TRBJ2-1,NA,TGTGCCAGCAGTTTTCCGGGACTTTCTTACAATGAGCAGTTCTTC,CASSFPGLSYNEQFF
NA,TRBV4-2,TRBJ1-2,NA,TGTGCCAGCAGACACCGCGGGAGGGACGATGGCTACACCTTC,CASRHRGRDDGYTF
NA,TRBV12-3/TRBV12-4,TRBJ2-3,NA,TGTGCCAGCAGTTTACGAGGGTCTGATAGCACAGATACGCAGTATTTT,CASSLRGSDSTDTQYF
few,TRBV15,TRBJ2-3,NA,TGTGCCACCAGCAGGGACCCGGGGTCCACAGATACGCAGTATTTT,CATSRDPGSTDTQYF
many,TRBV4-3,TRBJ2-3,NA,TGCGCCAGCAGCCAGCGCTCCTCGTCCGGGGGAGATACGCAGTATTTT,CASSQRSSSGGDTQYF
NA,TRBV28,TRBJ2-4,NA,TGTGCCAGCAGTTCGATCGGCCTAGCCAAAAACATTCAGTACTTC,CASSSIGLAKNIQYF
NA,TRBV7-2,TRBJ2-7,TRBD2,TGTGCCAGCAGCTTAGAGACTAGCGGGCCCTACGAGCAGTACTTC,CASSLETSGPYEQYF
NA,TRBV20-1,TRBJ2-5,NA,TGCAGTGCTACCACGGGGGCCAACGTGGGGACCCAGTACTTC,CSATTGANVGTQYF
NA,TRBV4-1,TRBJ1-4,NA,TGCGCCAGCAGCCAGAACAGGGAGACGGCTAATGAAAAACTGTTTTTT,CASSQNRETANEKLFF
few,TRBV6-2/TRBV6-3,TRBJ2-3,NA,TGTGCCAGCAGCCGCCCAGGAGGGTTCGGCACAGATACGCAGTATTTT,CASSRPGGFGTDTQYF
many,TRBV10-3,TRBJ1-1,NA,TGTGCCATCAGTGAGTCAGGGGGTGATGGGAACACTGAAGCTTTCTTT,CAISESGGDGNTEAFF
few,TRBV7-2,TRBJ2-7,TRBD1,TGTGCCAGCAGCCAGGGGGCCTGGGTTGGAGAGCAGTACTTC,CASSQGAWVGEQYF
NA,TRBV25-1,TRBJ2-2,NA,TGTGCCAGCAGTGAATTCTCCCACACCGGGGAGCTGTTTTTT,CASSEFSHTGELFF
NA,TRBV7-9,TRBJ1-4,NA,TGTGCCAGCAGCTCCGGTACCCCTAATGAAAAACTGTTTTTT,CASSSGTPNEKLFF
many,TRBV12-3/TRBV12-4,TRBJ2-2,NA,TGTGCCAGCCCCGGGCCCACAAACACCGGGGAGCTGTTTTTT,CASPGPTNTGELFF
few,TRBV6-2/TRBV6-3,TRBJ1-5,NA,TGTGCCAGCAGGGAGCTTCGTAGCAATCAGCCCCAGCATTTT,CASRELRSNQPQHF
many,TRBV6-6,TRBJ1-5,NA,TGTGCCAGCAACCAGGCGAATCAGCCCCAGCATTTT,CASNQANQPQHF
few,TRBV29-1,TRBJ2-2,TRBD1,TGCAGCGCCAGACAGGGTTGGGCCGGGGAGCTGTTTTTT,CSARQGWAGELFF
NA,TRBV12-3/TRBV12-4,TRBJ2-3,NA,TGTGCCAGCAGTTTAAGGGCAGCAAGGTATCTGGCTAGCACAGATACGCAGTATTTT,CASSLRAARYLASTDTQYF
few,TRBV7-2,TRBJ2-5,TRBD2,TGTGCCAGCAGCTTGTCTAGCGGGGGGGCCGTGGGAGAGACCCAGTACTTC,CASSLSSGGAVGETQYF
many,TRBV28,TRBJ2-7,TRBD1,TGTGCCAGCAGCCTAAATCTAGGATGGACAGGAGAGTACTACGAGCAGTACTTC,CASSLNLGWTGEYYEQYF
many,TRBV20-1,TRBJ1-6,TRBD1,TGCAGTGCCCCCCCCGGGACAGCATTCTATAATTCACCCCTCCACTTT,CSAPPGTAFYNSPLHF
few,TRBV11-3,TRBJ2-2,NA,TGTGCCAGCAGCTTAGACTACCTCGGGGAGCTGTTTTTT,CASSLDYLGELFF
many,TRBV5-1,TRBJ2-2,NA,TGCGCCAGCAGCTTGAGTCAGCCGAACACCGGGGAGCTGTTTTTT,CASSLSQPNTGELFF
few,TRBV4-3,TRBJ2-2,NA,TGCGCCAGCAGCCAAGATTCCCATTTTTTACACACCGGGGAGCTGTTTTTT,CASSQDSHFLHTGELFF
NA,TRBV11-2,TRBJ2-1,NA,TGTGCCAGCAGCTTAAACGGCGCTGGGGGTATTTCCTACAATGAGCAGTTCTTC,CASSLNGAGGISYNEQFF
NA,TRBV7-8,TRBJ1-4,NA,TGTGCCAGCAGTCTGAACGGCAGGTTTAATGAAAAACTGTTTTTT,CASSLNGRFNEKLFF
many,TRBV24-1,TRBJ2-7,TRBD1,TGTGCCACCAGTGGCTGGGACAGCTACGAGCAGTACTTC,CATSGWDSYEQYF
many,TRBV28,TRBJ2-7,TRBD2,TGTGCCAGCAGTTTCCTAGCGGGATATAAGGAGCAGTACTTC,CASSFLAGYKEQYF
many,TRBV28,TRBJ2-7,NA,TGTGCCAGCTCCAACCCCCCGGGGGGCTCCCACGAGCAGTACTTC,CASSNPPGGSHEQYF
NA,TRBV7-6,TRBJ2-4,TRBD2,TGTGCCAGCAGCGCCCTCCCGGGACTAGCGGGGGGGCTGCTTAAAGACAAAAACATTCAGTACTTC,CASSALPGLAGGLLKDKNIQYF
many,TRBV20-1,TRBJ2-3,NA,TGCAGTGCTAGAGATGTGGGAGATACGCAGTATTTT,CSARDVGDTQYF